This T cell receptor beta chain came from a study of T-cell memory formation after mild COVID-19. Study-wide results and limits: Contracting clones from day 15 to 85 had balanced CD4/CD8; later expanders favoured CD4+. CD4+ clones that contracted lay mainly in CM and EM; CD8+ ones lay in EMRA.

TCRdb called the 5' RACE reads again in MiXCR, with one record for every CDR3 protein. The sample contains roughly 310,000 distinct CDR3 sequences, about a sixth of which appear only once. CDR3 length: 17 amino acids. Trimming removed 3 bases at V and 4 bases at J, with 16 bases between. This clonotype was recorded a few times. As yet, its antigen is unknown. The rearrangement uses TRBV12-3 or TRBV12-4 and TRBJ2-6; TRBD2 might be the D (6 bases). The source material was PBMCs or a T cell subset sorted from them (not recorded which). The TCR comes from a man between 18 and 29 years old who had mild COVID-19 (a few samples of this study predate the infection). Cell type and time point are not known. CDR3 region: CASSFNLGLLGANVLTF. The CDR3 DNA follows: TGTGCCAGCAGTTTTAACCTGGGACTTTTAGGGGCCAACGTCCTGACTTTC.